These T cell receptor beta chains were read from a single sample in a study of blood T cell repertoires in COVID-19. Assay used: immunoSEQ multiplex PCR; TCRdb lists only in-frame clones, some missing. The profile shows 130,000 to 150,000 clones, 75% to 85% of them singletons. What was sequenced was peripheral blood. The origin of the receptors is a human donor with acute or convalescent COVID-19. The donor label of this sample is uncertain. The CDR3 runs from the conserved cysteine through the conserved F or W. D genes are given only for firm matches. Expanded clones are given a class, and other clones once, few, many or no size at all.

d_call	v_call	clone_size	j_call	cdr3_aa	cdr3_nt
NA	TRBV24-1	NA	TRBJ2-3	CATSDLGAGRTDTQYF	TGTGCCACCAGTGATTTGGGTGCGGGACGCACAGATACGCAGTATTTT
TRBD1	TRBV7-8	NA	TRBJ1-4	CASSPRTGREKLFF	TGTGCCAGCAGCCCCCGGACAGGGAGGGAAAAACTGTTTTTT
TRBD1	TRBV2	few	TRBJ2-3	CASSPTGVDTDTQYF	TGTGCCAGCAGTCCGACAGGGGTTGACACAGATACGCAGTATTTT
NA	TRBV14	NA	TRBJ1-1	CASRLTGAEAFF	TGTGCCAGCAGGCTCACAGGAGCTGAAGCTTTCTTT
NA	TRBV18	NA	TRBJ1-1	CASSLQGNTEAFF	TGTGCCAGCTCCCTCCAGGGTAACACTGAAGCTTTCTTT
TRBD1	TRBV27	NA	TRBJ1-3	CASSSQGAYSGNTIYF	TGTGCCAGCAGTTCCCAGGGGGCCTACTCTGGAAACACCATATATTTT
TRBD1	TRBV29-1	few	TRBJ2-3	CSVAGGGQGGTDTQYF	TGCAGCGTTGCAGGTGGCGGACAGGGTGGCACAGATACGCAGTATTTT
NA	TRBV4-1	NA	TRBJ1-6	CASVPPGGSPLHF	TGCGCCAGCGTTCCCCCTGGAGGTTCACCCCTCCACTTT
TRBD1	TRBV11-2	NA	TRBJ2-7	CASSLFRDSEYYEQYF	TGTGCCAGCAGCTTATTCAGGGACAGCGAATACTACGAGCAGTACTTC
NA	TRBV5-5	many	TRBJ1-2	CASRGTGNNYGYTF	TGTGCCAGTCGCGGCACAGGGAATAACTATGGCTACACCTTC
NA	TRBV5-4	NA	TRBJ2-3	CASSPGQLRSTDTQYF	TGTGCCAGCAGCCCCGGACAGTTGCGATCCACAGATACGCAGTATTTT
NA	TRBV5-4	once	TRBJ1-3	CASSLAVGVGAGNTIYF	TGTGCCAGCAGCTTGGCCGTAGGAGTAGGGGCTGGAAACACCATATATTTT
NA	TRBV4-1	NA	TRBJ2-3	CASSGGIGADTQYF	TGCGCCAGCAGCGGGGGGATTGGGGCAGATACGCAGTATTTT
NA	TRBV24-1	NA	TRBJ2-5	CATRGLREETQYF	TGTGCCACCCGGGGTCTTCGCGAGGAGACCCAGTACTTC
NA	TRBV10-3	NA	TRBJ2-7	CAISEPAGDSYEQYF	TGTGCCATCAGTGAGCCTGCCGGGGACTCCTACGAGCAGTACTTC
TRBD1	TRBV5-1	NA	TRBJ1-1	CASSWAGQPNTEAFF	TGCGCCAGCAGCTGGGCGGGACAGCCGAACACTGAAGCTTTCTTT
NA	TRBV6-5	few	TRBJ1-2	CASRGAGVYGYTF	TGTGCCAGCAGGGGGGCAGGAGTATATGGCTACACCTTC
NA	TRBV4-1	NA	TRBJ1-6	CASSQGRGSGPNSPLHF	TGCGCCAGCAGCCAGGGTAGGGGGAGTGGACCTAATTCACCCCTCCACTTT
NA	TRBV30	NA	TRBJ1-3	CAWSSPGESGNTIYF	TGTGCCTGGAGTTCTCCCGGAGAGTCTGGAAACACCATATATTTT
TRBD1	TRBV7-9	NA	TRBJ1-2	CATGQGANYGYTF	TGTGCCACCGGACAGGGAGCTAACTATGGCTACACCTTC
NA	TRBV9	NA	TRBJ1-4	CASSVAGAGDEKLFF	TGTGCCAGCAGCGTAGCTGGGGCAGGGGATGAAAAACTGTTTTTT
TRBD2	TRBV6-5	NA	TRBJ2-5	CASSYLSGGGKETQYF	TGTGCCAGCAGTTACCTTAGCGGGGGGGGGAAAGAGACCCAGTACTTC
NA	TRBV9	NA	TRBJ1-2	CASSETDIYGYTF	TGTGCCAGCAGCGAGACCGACATCTATGGCTACACCTTC
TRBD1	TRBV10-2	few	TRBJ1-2	CASANRGEYGYTF	TGCGCCAGCGCAAACAGGGGGGAGTATGGCTACACCTTC
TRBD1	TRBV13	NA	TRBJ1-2	CASSSGTAPGGYTF	TGTGCCAGCAGCTCCGGGACAGCCCCGGGAGGCTACACCTTC
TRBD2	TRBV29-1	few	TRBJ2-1	CSAGLAGDFSSYNEQFF	TGCAGCGCTGGACTAGCGGGGGACTTTAGCTCCTACAATGAGCAGTTCTTC
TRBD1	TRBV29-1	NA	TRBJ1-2	CSVLTGWNYGYTF	TGCAGCGTTTTGACAGGGTGGAACTATGGCTACACCTTC
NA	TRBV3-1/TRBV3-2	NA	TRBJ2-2	CASSQVGATGELFF	TGTGCCAGCAGCCAAGTTGGAGCTACCGGGGAGCTGTTTTTT
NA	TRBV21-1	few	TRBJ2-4	CASSKARKRGDSKNIQYF	TGTGCCAGCAGCAAAGCAAGGAAGCGGGGGGATTCCAAAAACATTCAGTACTTC